This T cell receptor beta chain was profiled in a study of glioma-infiltrating T cells after dendritic cell vaccination. Overall study context: Three intradermal dendritic cell vaccine injections were given every two weeks.

The CDR3 extends over 15 amino acids. V was pared by 3 bases and J by 7 bases, with 7 bases of the junction left unmatched. The germline V gene has CDR1 SNHLY and CDR2 FYNNEI. Time point in this sample: after dendritic cell vaccination, including at tumor progression/relapse. All glioblastoma patients lacked an isocitrate dehydrogenase mutation. Repertoires were generated with immunoSEQ multiplex PCR, while TCRdb's copy carries only in-frame clones and drops some. Here the sample spans roughly 87,000 clones, around 83% being singletons. The sequence was obtained from a human donor with glioblastoma. The chain combines TRBV2 with TRBJ1-4; the match to TRBD1 covers 8 bases. This specimen was blood, taken after dendritic cell vaccination. CDR3 nucleotides: TGTGCCAGCAGTGATTACGGACAGGGTGGTGAAAAACTGTTTTTT. Residues: CASSDYGQGGEKLFF.